Below, 6 T cell receptor beta chains from the same sample are listed, as sequenced in a study of T cell clonotyping in hematopoietic cell transplantation. Generated by immunoSEQ multiplex PCR, the TCRdb table keeps only in-frame clones and is missing some. The sample has tens of thousands of clones, roughly 95% seen once; the top ten hold under 2%. Noted time point: recipient sample about 28 days before transplant, after cytoreduction. The sequencing here drew on peripheral blood mononuclear cells, taken before stem cell transplant. These receptors were obtained from a woman between 45 and 65 years old with acute myeloid leukemia. Some clones in this sample may be carry-over from other donors' samples.

CDR3 in amino acids: CASSLWGYEAFF. As DNA, the CDR3 is TGCGCCAGCAGCTTGTGGGGGTATGAAGCTTTCTTT. The chain recombines TRBV5-1 with TRBJ1-1; a weak D match, TRBD1 (5 bases). The CDR3 runs to 12 residues. Trimming pared 1 base from V and 7 bases from J, leaving 8 bases between. CDR1 SGHRS and CDR2 YFSETQ come from the germline V gene.

The chain uses TRBV29-1 and TRBJ2-7; 12 bases are shared with TRBD2. The germline CDR1 and CDR2 sequences are SQVTM and ANQGSEA. The CDR3 loop spans 13 amino acids. The junction had 3 bases not matched to a gene; V was cut back by 7 bases and J by 2 bases. Here the CDR3 DNA reads TGCAGCGGCCGACTAGCGGGGGCCTACGAGCAGTACTTC. Amino acids: CSGRLAGAYEQYF.

The rearrangement uses TRBV28 and TRBJ2-2; 10 bases match TRBD2. The CDR3 runs 17 residues. Germline V CDR1 and CDR2: MDHEN, SYDVKM. The ends lost 10 bases at V and 6 bases at J; junction bases unmatched: 17. This CDR3 is CATTSAGGPGAAGELFF. DNA for the CDR3: TGTGCCACCACTTCAGCGGGAGGGCCAGGTGCTGCCGGGGAGCTGTTTTTT.

This rearrangement joins TRBV5-1 to TRBJ2-1; possibly TRBD2 for D (5 bases). The V end lost 5 bases, the J end lost 7 bases, and 7 bases lay between the germline ends. The CDR3 extends over 11 amino acids. Germline-derived CDR1 and CDR2 are SGHRS and YFSETQ. CDR3: CASRLENEQFF. DNA of the CDR3: TGCGCCAGCAGACTAGAAAATGAGCAGTTCTTC.

V and J are TRBV27 and TRBJ2-1; no clear D gene. V was cut by 6 bases and J by 1 base, with 13 bases left in between. Germline CDR1 and CDR2: MNHEY and SMNVEV (reference sequence). The CDR3 is made up of 15 amino acids. CDR3 nucleotides: TGTGCCAGCAGGCTGACGCGGCGATCCTACAATGAGCAGTTCTTC. This gives the protein CASRLTRRSYNEQFF.

This clone was seen once. The rearrangement uses TRBV4-1 and TRBJ1-1; D gene uncertain. Germline CDR1 and CDR2: MGHRA and YSYEKL. Trimming left V 1 base short and J 4 bases short, with 4 bases between. The CDR3 contains 12 residues. The CDR3: CASSQVSTEAFF. CDR3 in DNA: TGCGCCAGCAGCCAAGTGTCCACTGAAGCTTTCTTT.